One and the same sample provided the 17 T cell receptor beta chains below, sequenced in a study of tumor-infiltrating lymphocytes in oesophageal squamous cell carcinoma. One entry per CDR3 protein, called by TCRdb with MiXCR from the PCR reads. The sample holds 15,000 to 20,000 distinct CDR3 sequences, over 40% seen once. The material sequenced was normal esophageal tissue next to the tumor. The receptor source for this set is a female donor with esophageal squamous cell carcinoma.

The rearrangement joins TRBV6-4 to TRBJ2-3; TRBD2 might be the D (6 bases). CDR3 length: 11 residues. Germline CDR1 is MRHNA and CDR2 is SNTAGT. V lost 5 bases to trimming and J lost 8 bases, with 8 bases between them. The CDR3 region has the DNA TGTGCCAGCAGTCAGGGAGGTACGCAGTATTTT. Amino acids: CASSQGGTQYF.

The chain has TRBV28 and TRBJ1-1; D is ambiguous. Trimming left V 3 bases short and J 7 bases short, with 9 bases between. The CDR3 runs 12 residues. CDR1 and CDR2 (germline): MDHEN, SYDVKM. CDR3 protein: CASSFGDLEAFF. The CDR3 nucleotides are TGTGCCAGCAGTTTTGGGGATCTTGAAGCTTTCTTT.

The chain couples TRBV27 to TRBJ2-3; 15 bases align to TRBD2. The DNA matches TRBJ2-7 better at its end, which makes the J call doubtful. The CDR3 runs to 20 residues. Germline V gives CDR1 MNHEY, CDR2 SMNVEV (reference sequence). In DNA, the CDR3 is TGTGCCAGCAGTTCCTACCTTTTGGGACTAGCGGGAGGTACTTCCTACGAGCAGTACTTC. Residues: CASSSYLLGLAGGTSYEQYF.

V gene TRBV7-9 combines with J gene TRBJ2-1; possibly TRBD2 for D (5 bases). With the DNA end fitting TRBJ2-7 better, the J assignment may be wrong. This CDR3 is 13 amino acids long. Germline values: CDR1 SEHNR, CDR2 FQNEAQ (reference sequence). CDR3 nucleotides: TGTGCCAGCAGCTTAGCCGACGGGAATGAGCAGTACTTC. Its protein is CASSLADGNEQYF.

On this clonotype: Relative to the germline gene, one junction end is altered; a read error may explain this. The chain couples TRBV7-9 to TRBJ2-1; 8 nucleotides match TRBD1. The J call may be in error: the DNA end matches TRBJ2-5 better. In germline, CDR1 is SEHNR, CDR2 FQNEAQ (reference sequence). The CDR3 covers 10 residues. The CDR3 bases are TGCGGGACAGGCGGGAAGACCCAGTACTTC. It translates to CGTGGKTQYF.

Remarks on this clonotype: This may come from a read error, since a much larger clone is one base off. The rearrangement links TRBV6-1 to TRBJ2-5; 7 nucleotides match TRBD1. From germline, CDR1 is MNHNS and CDR2 SASEGT. The CDR3 is made up of 11 amino acids. After removal of 6 bases from V and 9 bases from J, the junction contained 4 bases not matched to a gene. This CDR3 reads CASRTQGSQYF. The CDR3 bases are TGTGCCAGCAGAACACAGGGGTCCCAGTACTTC.

The chain employs TRBV11-2 and TRBJ2-5, with 11 bases that match TRBD1. This CDR3 is 14 amino acids long. V lost 4 bases and J lost 11; bases outside the gene matches: 9. Germline CDR1 and CDR2: SGHAT and FQNNGV. CDR3 loop: CASSSGQGAYEQYF. For the CDR3, the DNA is TGTGCCAGCAGCTCCGGACAGGGGGCATATGAGCAGTACTTC.

This clonotype is labeled as medium-sized (0.01 to 0.1%). The chain carries TRBV7-2 and TRBJ2-1; TRBD1 matches 9 bases. CDR3 length: 15 amino acids. J gave up 4 bases and V 5 bases, and 6 bases lay outside the gene matches. The germline V gene has CDR1 SGHTA and CDR2 FQGNSA. CDR3 sequence reads: CASSTDRGFYNEQFF. CDR3 nucleotides: TGTGCCAGCAGCACCGACAGGGGGTTTTACAATGAGCAGTTCTTC.

This clonotype was counted between two and nine times. A much larger clone differs from this one at a single base, so this may be a read error. The rearrangement links TRBV6-2 or TRBV6-3 to TRBJ2-7; TRBD2 matches 13 bases. Unmatched junction bases numbered 11, after V lost 5 bases and J lost 7 bases. The CDR3 loop spans 16 amino acids. Per the germline V gene, CDR1 is MNHEY and CDR2 is SVGEGT. The CDR3 sequence is CASSTPGLAGLNEQYF. In DNA form, the CDR3 reads TGTGCCAGCAGTACACCGGGACTAGCGGGACTAAATGAGCAGTACTTC.

This clonotype is classed as medium-sized. The V call is TRBV7-2, the J call TRBJ2-1; 11 bases align to TRBD2. The CDR3 extends over 16 amino acids. The J segment lost 6 bases and the V segment lost 5 bases, leaving 9 bases of the junction unmatched. Per germline, CDR1 SGHTA and CDR2 FQGNSA. The CDR3 loop is CASSPQGLAESNEQFF. The DNA for the CDR3 is TGTGCCAGCAGCCCACAGGGACTAGCGGAGTCCAATGAGCAGTTCTTC.

The chain recombines TRBV12-3 or TRBV12-4 with TRBJ2-7; D may be TRBD2 (7 bases). Trimming cost V 6 bases and J 5 bases, with 14 bases left between them. The CDR3 has 13 residues. In DNA form, the CDR3 reads TGTGCCAGCAGCCCGTCGGGGGGCCACGAGCAGTACTTC. The encoded protein is CASSPSGGHEQYF.

About this clonotype itself: At one end the junction does not follow the germline gene, possibly because of a read error. The chain has TRBV5-3 and TRBJ2-5; the D gene could be TRBD1 or TRBD2 (6 bases each). TRBV5-3 is flagged as an ORF with uncertain function. The CDR3 consists of 15 residues. The CDR3 region is CASSSEGGPQETQYF. The CDR3 DNA sequence: TGTGCCAGCAGCTCTGAGGGGGGCCCCCAAGAGACCCAGTACTTC.

This chain links TRBV27 with TRBJ2-5, with D tentatively TRBD1 (5 bases). The end of the DNA is better explained by TRBJ2-1, so the J call may be wrong. The CDR3 contains 14 residues. Germline V gene lookup returns CDR1 MNHEY and CDR2 SMNVEV (reference sequence). As DNA, the CDR3 is TGTGCCAGCAGTTTAAAGGGGCAGGACAATGAGCAGTTCTTC. It specifies CASSLKGQDNEQFF.

The rearrangement links TRBV6-6 to TRBJ2-1; tentatively, D is TRBD2 (6 bases). The CDR3 runs to 16 residues. CDR1 and CDR2 from the germline V gene are MNHNY and SVGAGI (reference sequence). V was clipped by 0 bases and J by 7 bases, with 16 bases between them. The CDR3 reads CASSYSMWAGRNEQFF. The CDR3 nucleotides read TGTGCCAGCAGTTACTCGATGTGGGCAGGGAGGAATGAGCAGTTCTTC.

This chain joins TRBV27 and TRBJ2-1, with 9 bases that match TRBD2. Germline trimming cut 3 bases from V and 6 bases from J; bases unmatched to any gene: 6. The CDR3 is 15 residues long. The germline CDR1 and CDR2 sequences are MNHEY and SMNVEV (reference sequence). The CDR3 protein is CASSFIGGGANEQFF. CDR3 sequence (DNA): TGTGCCAGCAGTTTTATAGGCGGGGGGGCCAATGAGCAGTTCTTC.

This clonotype is medium-sized within its sample. DNA of the CDR3: TGTGCCAGCAGTTCCGTGACTGAAAAACCGTACCAAGAGACCCAGTACTTC. Its translation is CASSSVTEKPYQETQYF. The chain employs TRBV28 and TRBJ2-5; D uncertain. Trimming took 4 bases from V and 0 from J, leaving 18 bases between them. The germline CDR1 and CDR2 sequences are MDHEN and SYDVKM. The CDR3 runs 17 residues.

V and J are TRBV20-1 and TRBJ1-4; the D gene is possibly TRBD1 (5 bases). The ends were cut back, 1 base at V and 3 bases at J, with 18 bases in the middle. CDR3 length: 17 amino acids. CDR1 and CDR2 from the germline V gene are DFQATT and SNEGSKA (reference sequence). CDR3 amino acids: CSARGVGGAAANEKLFF. The CDR3 nucleotides read TGCAGTGCTAGAGGGGTTGGAGGGGCCGCGGCTAATGAAAAACTGTTTTTT.